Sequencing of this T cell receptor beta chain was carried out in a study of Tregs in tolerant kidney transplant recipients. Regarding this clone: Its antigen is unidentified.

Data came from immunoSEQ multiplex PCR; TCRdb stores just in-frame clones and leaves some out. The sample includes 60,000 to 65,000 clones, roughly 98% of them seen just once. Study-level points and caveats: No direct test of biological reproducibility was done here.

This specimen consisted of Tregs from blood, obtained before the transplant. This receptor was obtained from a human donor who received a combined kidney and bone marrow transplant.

The CDR3 reads CASRFSTSGTSYEQYF. The DNA of the CDR3 is TGTGCCAGCAGGTTCTCGACTAGCGGGACCTCCTACGAGCAGTACTTC. The chain employs TRBV7-2 and TRBJ2-7; 11 nucleotides line up with TRBD2. This CDR3 contains 16 residues. Germline CDR1 and CDR2: SGHTA and FQGNSA. V was pared by 6 bases and J by 0 bases, with 7 bases of the junction left unmatched.